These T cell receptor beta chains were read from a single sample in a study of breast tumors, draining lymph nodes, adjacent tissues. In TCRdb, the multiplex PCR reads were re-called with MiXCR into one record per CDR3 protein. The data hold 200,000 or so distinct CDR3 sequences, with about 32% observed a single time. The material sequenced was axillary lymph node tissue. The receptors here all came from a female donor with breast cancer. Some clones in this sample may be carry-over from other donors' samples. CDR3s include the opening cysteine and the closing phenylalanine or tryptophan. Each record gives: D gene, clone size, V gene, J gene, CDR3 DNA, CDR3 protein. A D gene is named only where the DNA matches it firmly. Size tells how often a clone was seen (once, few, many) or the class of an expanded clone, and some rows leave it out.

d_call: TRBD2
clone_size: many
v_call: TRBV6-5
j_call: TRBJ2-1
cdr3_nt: TGTGCCAGCAGCCGTGGGGTAGCGGGGACTTACAATGAGCAGTTCTTC
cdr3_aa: CASSRGVAGTYNEQFF

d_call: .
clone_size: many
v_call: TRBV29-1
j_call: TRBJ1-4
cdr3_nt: TGCAGCGTTCGGACAACTGGAGAAAAACTGTTTTTT
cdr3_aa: CSVRTTGEKLFF

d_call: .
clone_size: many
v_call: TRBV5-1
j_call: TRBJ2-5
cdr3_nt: TGCGCCAGCAGCTTGGTAGAGGGGGTCGATGAGACCCAGTACTTC
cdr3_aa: CASSLVEGVDETQYF

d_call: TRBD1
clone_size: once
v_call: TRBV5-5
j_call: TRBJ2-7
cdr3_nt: TGTGCCAGCAGCTCGGACGAAGGGGGCAGGGGCGAGCAGTACTTC
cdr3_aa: CASSSDEGGRGEQYF

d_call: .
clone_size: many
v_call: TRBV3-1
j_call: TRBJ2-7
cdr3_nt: TGTGCCAGCAGCCCATACCGAGACAGGAGCTCCTACGAGCAGTACTTC
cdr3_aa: CASSPYRDRSSYEQYF

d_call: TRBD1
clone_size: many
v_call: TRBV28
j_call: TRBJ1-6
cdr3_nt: TGTGCCAGCAGCAGTCAGGGGGAAAATTCACCCCTCCACTTT
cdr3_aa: CASSSQGENSPLHF

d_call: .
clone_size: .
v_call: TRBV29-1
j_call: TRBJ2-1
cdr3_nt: TGCAGCGGGACAGGCGGGGCCAATGAGCAGTTCTTC
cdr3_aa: CSGTGGANEQFF

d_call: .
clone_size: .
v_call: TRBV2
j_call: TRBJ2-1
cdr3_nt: TGTGCCAGCAGTGAAGGATCGCGGGCTGAGCAGTTCTTC
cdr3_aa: CASSEGSRAEQFF

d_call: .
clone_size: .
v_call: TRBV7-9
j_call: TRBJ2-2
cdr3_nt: TGTGCCAGCAGCTTATGGGTGGCCGGGGAGCTGTTTTTT
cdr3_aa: CASSLWVAGELFF

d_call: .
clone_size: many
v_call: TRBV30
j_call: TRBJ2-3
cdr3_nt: TGTGCCTGGAGGGACGGCTACACAGATACGCAGTATTTT
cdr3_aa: CAWRDGYTDTQYF

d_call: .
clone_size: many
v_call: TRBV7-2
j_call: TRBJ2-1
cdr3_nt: TGTGCCAGCAGCCCGACGACTAACGGGCAGTTCTTC
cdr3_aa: CASSPTTNGQFF

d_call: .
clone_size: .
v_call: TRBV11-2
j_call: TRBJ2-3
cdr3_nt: TGTGCCAGCAGCTTAGATAGTGGGGCAGATACGCAGTATTTT
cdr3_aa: CASSLDSGADTQYF

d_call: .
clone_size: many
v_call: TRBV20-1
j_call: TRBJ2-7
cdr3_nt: TGCAGTGCTAGAGATGGAGATTTGAAAGACAACTCCTACGAGCAGTACTTC
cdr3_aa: CSARDGDLKDNSYEQYF

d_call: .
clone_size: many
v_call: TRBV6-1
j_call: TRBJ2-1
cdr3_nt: TGTGCCAGCAGCGAAATGGCGTTGGAGGGCCAAAATGAGCAGTTCTTC
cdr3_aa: CASSEMALEGQNEQFF

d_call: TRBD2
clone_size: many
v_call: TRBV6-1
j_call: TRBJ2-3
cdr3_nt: TGTGCCAGCAGTGGACTAGCGGGGTGGGCAGATACGCAGTATTTT
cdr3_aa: CASSGLAGWADTQYF

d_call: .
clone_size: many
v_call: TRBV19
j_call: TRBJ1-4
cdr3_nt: TGTGCCAGTAGCAAAGGAGTTCAGTTGGAAAAACTGTTTTTT
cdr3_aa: CASSKGVQLEKLFF

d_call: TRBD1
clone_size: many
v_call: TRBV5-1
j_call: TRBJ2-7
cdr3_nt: TGCGCCTCCGGGACAGGATCCTACGAGCAGTACTTC
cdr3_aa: CASGTGSYEQYF

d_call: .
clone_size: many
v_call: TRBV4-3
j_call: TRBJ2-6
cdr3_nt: TGCGCCAGCAGCCAAGATAATCGGTACTCTGGGGCCAACGTCCTGACTTTC
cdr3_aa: CASSQDNRYSGANVLTF

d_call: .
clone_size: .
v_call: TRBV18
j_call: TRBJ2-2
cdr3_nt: TGTGCCAGCTCACCAGAACAGGCGAACACCGGGGAGCTGTTTTTT
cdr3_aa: CASSPEQANTGELFF

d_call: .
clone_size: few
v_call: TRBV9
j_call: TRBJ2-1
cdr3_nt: .
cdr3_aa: CASSVALGSDEQSF

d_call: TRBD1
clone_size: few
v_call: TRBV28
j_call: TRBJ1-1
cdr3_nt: TGTGCCAGCAGCGTACCAGGGGGCGTATATGATACTGAAGCTTTCTTT
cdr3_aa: CASSVPGGVYDTEAFF

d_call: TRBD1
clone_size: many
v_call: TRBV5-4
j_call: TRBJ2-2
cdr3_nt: TGTGCCAGCAGCTTGGGAGGGACAGGGAACACCGGGGAGCTGTTTTTT
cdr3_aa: CASSLGGTGNTGELFF

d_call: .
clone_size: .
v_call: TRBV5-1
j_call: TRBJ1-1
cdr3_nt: TGCGCCAGCAGCCCCGGGGAGTCGAACACTGAAGCTTTCTTT
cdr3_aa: CASSPGESNTEAFF

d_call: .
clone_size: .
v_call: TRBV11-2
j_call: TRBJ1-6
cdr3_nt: TGTGCCAGCAGCTTAGATAGTGGCTATTCACCCCTCCACTTT
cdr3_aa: CASSLDSGYSPLHF